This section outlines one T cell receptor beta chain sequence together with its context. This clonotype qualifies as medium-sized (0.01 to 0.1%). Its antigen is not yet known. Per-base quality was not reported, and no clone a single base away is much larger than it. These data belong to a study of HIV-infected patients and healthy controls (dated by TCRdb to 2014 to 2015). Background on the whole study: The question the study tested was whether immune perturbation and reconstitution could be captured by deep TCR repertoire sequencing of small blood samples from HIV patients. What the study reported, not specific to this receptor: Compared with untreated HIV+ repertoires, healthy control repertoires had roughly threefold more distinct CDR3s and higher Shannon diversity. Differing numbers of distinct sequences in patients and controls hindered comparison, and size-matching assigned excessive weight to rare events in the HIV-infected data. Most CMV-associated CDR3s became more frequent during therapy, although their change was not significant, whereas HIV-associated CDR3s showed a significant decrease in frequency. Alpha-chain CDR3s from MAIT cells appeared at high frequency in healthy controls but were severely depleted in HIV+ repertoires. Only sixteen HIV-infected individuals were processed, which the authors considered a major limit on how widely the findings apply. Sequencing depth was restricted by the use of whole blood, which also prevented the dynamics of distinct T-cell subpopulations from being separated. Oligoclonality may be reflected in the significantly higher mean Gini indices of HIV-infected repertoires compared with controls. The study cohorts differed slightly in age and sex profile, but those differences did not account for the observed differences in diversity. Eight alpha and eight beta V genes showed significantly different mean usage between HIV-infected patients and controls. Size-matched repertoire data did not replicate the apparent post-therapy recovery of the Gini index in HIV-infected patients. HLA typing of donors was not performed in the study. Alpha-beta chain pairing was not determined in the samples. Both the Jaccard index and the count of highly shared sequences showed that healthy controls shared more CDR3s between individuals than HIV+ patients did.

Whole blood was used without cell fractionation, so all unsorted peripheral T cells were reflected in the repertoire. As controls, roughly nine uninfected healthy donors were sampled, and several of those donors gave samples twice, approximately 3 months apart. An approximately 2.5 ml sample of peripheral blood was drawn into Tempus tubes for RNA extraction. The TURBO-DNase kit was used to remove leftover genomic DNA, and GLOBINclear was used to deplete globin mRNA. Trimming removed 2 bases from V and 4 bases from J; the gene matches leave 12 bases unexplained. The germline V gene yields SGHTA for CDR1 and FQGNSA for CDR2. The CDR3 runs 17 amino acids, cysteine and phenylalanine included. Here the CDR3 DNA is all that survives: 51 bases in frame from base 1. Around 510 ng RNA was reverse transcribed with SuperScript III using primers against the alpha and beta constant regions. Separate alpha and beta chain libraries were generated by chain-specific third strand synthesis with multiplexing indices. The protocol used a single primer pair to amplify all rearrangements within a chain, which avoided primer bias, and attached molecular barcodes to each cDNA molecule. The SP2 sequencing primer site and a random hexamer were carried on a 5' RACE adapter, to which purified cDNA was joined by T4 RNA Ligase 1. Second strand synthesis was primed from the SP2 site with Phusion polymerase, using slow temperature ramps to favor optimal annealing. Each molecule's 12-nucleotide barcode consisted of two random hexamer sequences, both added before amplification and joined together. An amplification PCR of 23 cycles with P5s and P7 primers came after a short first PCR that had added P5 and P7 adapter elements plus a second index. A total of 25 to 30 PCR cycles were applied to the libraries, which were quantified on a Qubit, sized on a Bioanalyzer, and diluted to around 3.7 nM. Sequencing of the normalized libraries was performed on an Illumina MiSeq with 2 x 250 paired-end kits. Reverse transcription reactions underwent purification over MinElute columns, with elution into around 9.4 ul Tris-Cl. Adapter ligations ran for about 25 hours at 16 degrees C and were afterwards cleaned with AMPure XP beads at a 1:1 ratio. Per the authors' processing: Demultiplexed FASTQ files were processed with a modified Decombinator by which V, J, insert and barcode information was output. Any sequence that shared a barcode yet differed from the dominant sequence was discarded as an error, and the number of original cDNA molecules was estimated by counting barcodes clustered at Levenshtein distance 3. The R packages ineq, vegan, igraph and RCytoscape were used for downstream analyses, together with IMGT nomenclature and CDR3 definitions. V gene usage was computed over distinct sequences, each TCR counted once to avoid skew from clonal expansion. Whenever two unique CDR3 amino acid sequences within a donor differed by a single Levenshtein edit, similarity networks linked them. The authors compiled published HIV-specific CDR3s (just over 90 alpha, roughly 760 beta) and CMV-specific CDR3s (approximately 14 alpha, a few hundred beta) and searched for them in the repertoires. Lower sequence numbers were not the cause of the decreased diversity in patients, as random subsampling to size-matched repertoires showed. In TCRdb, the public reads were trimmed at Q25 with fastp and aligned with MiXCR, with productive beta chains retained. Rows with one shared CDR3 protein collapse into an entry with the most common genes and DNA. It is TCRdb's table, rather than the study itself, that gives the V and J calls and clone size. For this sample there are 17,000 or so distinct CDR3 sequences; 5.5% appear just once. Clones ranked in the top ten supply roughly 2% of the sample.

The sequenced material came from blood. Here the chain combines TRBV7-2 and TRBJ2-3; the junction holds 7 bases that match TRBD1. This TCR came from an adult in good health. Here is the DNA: TGTGCCAGCAGCTTATTGGGACAGCAAAAGAGCGCAGATACGCAGTATTTT. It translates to CASSLLGQQKSADTQYF.